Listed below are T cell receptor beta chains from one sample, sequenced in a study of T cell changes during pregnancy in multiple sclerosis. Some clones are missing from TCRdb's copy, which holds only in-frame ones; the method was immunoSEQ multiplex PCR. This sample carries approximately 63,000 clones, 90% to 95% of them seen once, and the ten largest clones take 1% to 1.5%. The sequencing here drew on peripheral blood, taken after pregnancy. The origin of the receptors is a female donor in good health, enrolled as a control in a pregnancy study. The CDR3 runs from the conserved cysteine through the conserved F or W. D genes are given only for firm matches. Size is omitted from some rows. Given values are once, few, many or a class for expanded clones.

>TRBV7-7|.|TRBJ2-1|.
TGTGCTAGCAGCTTAGGGCAGGAACTCTACAATGAGCAGTTCTTC
CASSLGQELYNEQFF
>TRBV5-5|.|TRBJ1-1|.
TGTGCCAGCAGCTTGGGGACAGTGAACACTGAAGCTTTCTTT
CASSLGTVNTEAFF
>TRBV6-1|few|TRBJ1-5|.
TGTGCCAGCAGTGACAGGGATAATCAGCCCCAGCATTTT
CASSDRDNQPQHF
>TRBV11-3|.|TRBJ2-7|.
TGTGCCAGCAGCTTAGTTCCAGGGGCCTACGAGCAGTACTTC
CASSLVPGAYEQYF
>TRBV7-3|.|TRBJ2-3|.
TGTGCCAGCAGCTTAGCTCAGGGATCGTTAGCAGATACGCAGTATTTT
CASSLAQGSLADTQYF
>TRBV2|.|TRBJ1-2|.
TGTGCCAGCAGTGAATCAAGGAGTGGCTACACCTTC
CASSESRSGYTF
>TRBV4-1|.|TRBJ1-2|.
TGCGCCAGCAGCCAAGGGTCAGGGAATCGTGGCTACACCTTC
CASSQGSGNRGYTF
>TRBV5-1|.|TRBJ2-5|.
TGCGCCAGCAGCATAATGGGCTCGGTCCAGGAGACCCAGTACTTC
CASSIMGSVQETQYF
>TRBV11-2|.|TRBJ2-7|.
TGTGCCAGCAGCCAGGCCGGGAGCTCCTACGAGCAGTACTTC
CASSQAGSSYEQYF
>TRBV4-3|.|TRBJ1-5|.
TGCGCCAGCAGCCAAGACAGGGTATCCAATCAGCCCCAGCATTTT
CASSQDRVSNQPQHF
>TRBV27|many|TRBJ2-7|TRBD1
TGTGCCAGCAGTTTAGAGGGACAGGGGGCCCATACCTACGAGCAGTACTTC
CASSLEGQGAHTYEQYF
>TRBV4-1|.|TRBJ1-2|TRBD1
TGCGCCAGCAGCCAAGCGCCTCCAGGGGGCGCTGATGGCTACACCTTC
CASSQAPPGGADGYTF
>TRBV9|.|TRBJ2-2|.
TGTGCCAGCAGGAGATCCACCGGGGAGCTGTTTTTT
CASRRSTGELFF
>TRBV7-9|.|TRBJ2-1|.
TGTGCCAGCAGCTTAGCGGGCAGGTTGAATGAGCAGTTCTTC
CASSLAGRLNEQFF
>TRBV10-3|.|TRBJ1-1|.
TGTGCCATCAGTGAGCCCTCCACTGAAGCTTTCTTT
CAISEPSTEAFF
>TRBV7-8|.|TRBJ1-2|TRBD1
TGTGCCAGCAGCTTAGTACACAGGGGGATTGGCTACACCTTC
CASSLVHRGIGYTF
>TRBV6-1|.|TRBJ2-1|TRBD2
TGTGCCAGCAGTGAAAAGTGGACGGGGGGAGCCTACAATGAGCAGTTCTTC
CASSEKWTGGAYNEQFF
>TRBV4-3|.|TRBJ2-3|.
TGCGCCAGCAGCCAAGAAAGGACATTTGGTGATACGCAGTATTTT
CASSQERTFGDTQYF
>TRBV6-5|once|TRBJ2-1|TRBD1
TGTGCCAGCAGTACGGGGGACAGGTTCAATGAGCAGTTCTTC
CASSTGDRFNEQFF
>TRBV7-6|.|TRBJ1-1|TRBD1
TGTGCCAGCAGCTTGCAGGGACAGGGGTTTATGAACACTGAAGCTTTCTTT
CASSLQGQGFMNTEAFF
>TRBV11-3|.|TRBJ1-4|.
TGTGCCAGCAGCTTAGATTCCGCAACCCAGGGGGAAAAACTGTTTTTT
CASSLDSATQGEKLFF
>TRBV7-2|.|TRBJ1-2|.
TGTGCCAGCAGCATCCGGGAGATCTATGGCTACACCTTC
CASSIREIYGYTF
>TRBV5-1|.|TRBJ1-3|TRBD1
TGCGCCAGCAGCTCAGGACAGGGCAGTGGAAACACCATATATTTT
CASSSGQGSGNTIYF
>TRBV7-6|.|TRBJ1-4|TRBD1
TGTGCCAGCAGCTCTCCCCGGACAGGGCCAACTAATGAAAAACTGTTTTTT
CASSSPRTGPTNEKLFF
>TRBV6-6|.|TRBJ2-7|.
TGTGCCAGCCGGGGGAACGAGCAGTACTTC
CASRGNEQYF
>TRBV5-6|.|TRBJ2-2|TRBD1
TGTGCCAGCAGCTCCCCAGACAGGGGGTCGGCCGGGGAGCTGTTTTTT
CASSSPDRGSAGELFF
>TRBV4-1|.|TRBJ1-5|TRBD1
TGCGCCAGCAGCCAAGTTGGGACAGGGGCCTCTCCCCAGCATTTT
CASSQVGTGASPQHF
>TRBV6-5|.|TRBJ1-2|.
TGTGCCAGCAGTTGGGCAGAAAGAGGGTATGGCTACACCTTC
CASSWAERGYGYTF
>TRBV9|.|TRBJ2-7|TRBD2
TGTGCCAGCAGCGCCTCGGGACTAGTTGGGGAGCAGTACTTC
CASSASGLVGEQYF
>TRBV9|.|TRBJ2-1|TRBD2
TGTGCCAGCAGCGTAGGGGCGGGGGGACGTTACAATGAGCAGTTCTTC
CASSVGAGGRYNEQFF
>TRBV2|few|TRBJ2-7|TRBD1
TGTGCCAGCAGCGCCTCGGACAGGTCGATCTACGAGCAGTACTTC
CASSASDRSIYEQYF